This is a list of T cell receptor beta chains from one sample in a study of T cell repertoires in cytomegalovirus infection. In TCRdb, the reads were re-called with MiXCR into one record per CDR3 protein. Of about 400,000 distinct CDR3 sequences in the sample, approximately 35% were seen once. Their antigen targets remain unknown. Source: cultured PBMCs, taken from culture after CMV antigen stimulation. These receptors originate from a human donor in good health (CMV status not recorded). Some clones in this sample may be carry-over from other donors' samples. CDR3s include the opening cysteine and the closing phenylalanine or tryptophan. D genes are given only for firm matches.

16	NA	TRBJ1-4	TRBV25-1	CASSDWAPATNEKLFF
14	NA	TRBJ2-1	TRBV9	CASSVGLQNNEQFF
14	NA	TRBJ2-1	TRBV15	CATSREGVSREQFF
15	TRBD2	TRBJ2-1	TRBV27	CASTTTSGLYNEQFF
14	NA	TRBJ2-1	TRBV6-5	CASSYVAADNEQFF
13	NA	TRBJ1-2	TRBV6-5	CASSGDTFAGYTF
16	NA	TRBJ2-2	TRBV11-2	CASSPTRFWDTGELFF
16	TRBD2	TRBJ2-5	TRBV7-2	CASSLVLAGGRETQYF
19	TRBD2	TRBJ2-2	TRBV27	CASRITLGLAGGVAGELFF
17	TRBD2	TRBJ2-1	TRBV19	CASSILAGLSSYNEQFF
15	NA	TRBJ1-5	TRBV28	CASSSVRSQILAQHF
13	NA	TRBJ1-1	TRBV5-6	CASSLQEYTEAFF
13	TRBD1	TRBJ2-5	TRBV6-5	CASSWTGEETQYF
14	NA	TRBJ2-2	TRBV27	CASSYDGNTGELFF
16	TRBD1	TRBJ2-2	TRBV12-3/TRBV12-4	CASRPAGSGGTGELFF
14	TRBD2	TRBJ2-2	TRBV4-2	CASTGLAETGELFF
15	NA	TRBJ1-5	TRBV11-2	CASSLGLSGIQPQHF
16	NA	TRBJ2-3	TRBV19	CASSMERAPKTDTQYF
17	TRBD2	TRBJ2-3	TRBV12-3/TRBV12-4	CASSLLAGTSVPYPQYF
15	NA	TRBJ1-2	TRBV7-2	CASTPLRGTTYGYTF
12	NA	TRBJ2-1	TRBV6-6	CASSYGNNEQFF
16	TRBD1	TRBJ1-3	TRBV27	CASSPTSGTGGNTRYF
15	TRBD2	TRBJ2-7	TRBV29-1	CSATPGSGVSYEQYF
14	NA	TRBJ2-1	TRBV25-1	CASSDRGRADEQFF
14	TRBD2	TRBJ2-1	TRBV14	CASSQGTSINEQFF
13	TRBD2	TRBJ2-7	TRBV3-1	CASSQVGGSEQYF
12	NA	TRBJ1-2	TRBV11-2	CASSPRGGDYTF
13	NA	TRBJ2-1	TRBV5-1	CASSWGPSNEQFF
15	NA	TRBJ1-5	TRBV20-1	CSASGGRYSNQPQHF
15	NA	TRBJ1-1	TRBV28	CASKPAGLWDTEAFF
13	NA	TRBJ1-3	TRBV19	CASSQGLADTIYF
17	NA	TRBJ1-2	TRBV7-2	CASSLLRTGHDPYGYTF
16	TRBD2	TRBJ2-1	TRBV7-6	CASSPRPMTSGGEQFF
12	NA	TRBJ2-4	TRBV2	CAIGGQKNIQYF
15	NA	TRBJ2-3	TRBV7-4	CASPSGGISTDTQYF
15	NA	TRBJ2-1	TRBV20-1	CSASLQWGTYNEQFF
15	TRBD1	TRBJ2-3	TRBV18	CASSPAGQAADTQYF
13	NA	TRBJ2-3	TRBV7-2	CASSPREATTQYF
17	TRBD2	TRBJ2-1	TRBV7-2	CASSLESFGTNYNEQFF
16	TRBD1	TRBJ2-7	TRBV28	CASSTTGSPYSYEQYF
12	NA	TRBJ2-1	TRBV11-2	CASSPTTPGRFF
12	TRBD1	TRBJ2-5	TRBV6-5	CASSPDRANQYF
14	TRBD1	TRBJ1-5	TRBV28	CASSLGQGEQPQHF
15	NA	TRBJ2-1	TRBV28	CASSPASGKFNEQFF
15	TRBD2	TRBJ2-3	TRBV7-2	CASSSEAGGKDTQYF
15	NA	TRBJ2-3	TRBV7-2	CASSLVWQRTDTQYF
18	NA	TRBJ2-2	TRBV11-2	CASSYPWTEPGDTGELFF
15	TRBD2	TRBJ2-7	TRBV7-2	CASSPRTSGLYEQYF
16	NA	TRBJ1-5	TRBV7-6	CASSLTLGGINQPQHF
15	NA	TRBJ2-1	TRBV10-2	CASRRLGAEHNEQFF
16	TRBD1	TRBJ2-3	TRBV4-1	CASSQEGGKATDTQYF